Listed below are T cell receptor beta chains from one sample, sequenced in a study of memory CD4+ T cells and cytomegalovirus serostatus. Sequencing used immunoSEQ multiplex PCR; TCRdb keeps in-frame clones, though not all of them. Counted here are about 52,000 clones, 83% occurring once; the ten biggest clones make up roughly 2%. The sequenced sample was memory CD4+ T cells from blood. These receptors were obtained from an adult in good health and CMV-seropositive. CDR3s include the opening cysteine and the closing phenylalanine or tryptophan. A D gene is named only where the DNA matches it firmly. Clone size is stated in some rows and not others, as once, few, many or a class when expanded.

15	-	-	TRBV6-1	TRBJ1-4	TGTGCCAGCAGTGAAAATCCGGGAATGAAGGAAAAACTGTTTTTT	CASSENPGMKEKLFF
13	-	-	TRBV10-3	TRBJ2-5	TGTGCCATCAGTGACCGGGCTCAAGAGACCCAGTACTTC	CAISDRAQETQYF
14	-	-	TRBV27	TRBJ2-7	TGTGCCAGCAGTCGTCGGGGGGCTAGCTACGAGCAGTACTTC	CASSRRGASYEQYF
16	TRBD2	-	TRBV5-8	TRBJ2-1	TGTGCCAGCAGCTTGGGACTAGCGGGGGGTTACAATGAGCAGTTCTTC	CASSLGLAGGYNEQFF
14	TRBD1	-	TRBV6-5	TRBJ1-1	TGTGCCAGCAGTAGGACAGGGAGAAAATTTGAAGCTTTCTTT	CASSRTGRKFEAFF
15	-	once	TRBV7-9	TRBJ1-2	TGTGCCAGCAGCCCAAAAGTAATAGCAGACTATGGCTACACCTTC	CASSPKVIADYGYTF
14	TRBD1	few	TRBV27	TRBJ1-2	TGTGCCAGCAGTTCGCGGACAGGGAACTATGGCTACACCTTC	CASSSRTGNYGYTF
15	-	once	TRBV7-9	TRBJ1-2	TGTGCCAGCAGCTCCCTCTCCGGGCCAAACTATGGCTACACCTTC	CASSSLSGPNYGYTF
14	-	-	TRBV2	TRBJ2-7	TGTGCCAGCTTGAGCGACGGAGGCCCATCAGAGCAGTACTTC	CASLSDGGPSEQYF
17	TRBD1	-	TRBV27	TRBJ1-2	TGTGCCAGCAGTTCGAGACAGGGCCAGGTCACTGGCTCTGGCTACACCTTC	CASSSRQGQVTGSGYTF
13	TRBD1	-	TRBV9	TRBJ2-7	TGTGCCAGCAGCGCGGACAGGGTTGGGGAGCAGTACTTC	CASSADRVGEQYF
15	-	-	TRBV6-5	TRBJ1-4	TGTGCCAGCAGGAGGACAGAAGGGGCCTCCGAAAAACTGTTTTTT	CASRRTEGASEKLFF
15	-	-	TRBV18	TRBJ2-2	TGTGCCAGCTCACCACCGGGACCCAACACCGGGGAGCTGTTTTTT	CASSPPGPNTGELFF
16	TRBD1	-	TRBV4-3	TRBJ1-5	TGCGCCAGCAGCCTAACACAGGGGGCGCCGTGGCAGCCCCAGCATTTT	CASSLTQGAPWQPQHF